Presented here are 27 T cell receptor beta chains from one specimen sequenced in a study of T cells in Graves' hyperthyroidism and ophthalmopathy (dated by TCRdb to the late 2010s). Library method: multiplex PCR. For sequencing, an Illumina HiSeq 2000 was employed. The TCR beta CDR3 regions were amplified from the RNA transcripts. For the first round of RT-PCR on the TCR CDR3, the HTBI primer set was used together with the Qiagen OneStep RT-PCR kit. TCRdb reran the public reads through fastp at Q25 and MiXCR, keeping productive beta chains. Rows are unified per CDR3 protein, each entry keeping the most common DNA and genes. In all, the sample holds under 350,000 distinct CDR3 sequences, and 10% to 15% of those were seen once. 6% to 8% of the sample lies in the top ten. Sequencing was performed on blood. The receptor set was obtained from a woman in her 30s with Graves' hyperthyroidism that later progressed to Graves' ophthalmopathy.

There are many counts of this clonotype. The chain recombines TRBV18 with TRBJ1-1; 7 positions match TRBD1. Per the germline V gene, CDR1 is KGHSH and CDR2 is LQKENI. J was trimmed by 1 base and V by 0 bases; bases with no gene match: 5. The CDR3 covers 16 residues. The CDR3, as DNA: TGTGCCAGCTCACCACCAGGGGGCGCGACGAACACTGAAGCTTTCTTT. Amino acid sequence: CASSPPGGATNTEAFF.

Details on this clonotype: This sequence may be a read error, since a much larger clone differs from it by one base. CDR3 sequence reads: CASSLVSAYGYTF. DNA of the CDR3: TGCGCCAGCAGCTTGGTCAGCGCCTACGGCTACACCTTC. The V and J genes are TRBV5-1 and TRBJ1-2; D is ambiguous. The CDR3 is made up of 13 amino acids. V was cut by 0 bases and J by 8 bases, with 11 bases left in between. The germline V gene encodes CDR1 SGHRS and CDR2 YFSETQ.

As concerns this clonotype: The CDR3 carries no conserved terminal phenylalanine or tryptophan, so it likely arises from a read error. This chain joins TRBV4-1 and TRBJ2-1; D unclear. The V end lost 1 base, the J end lost 3 bases, and 13 bases lay between the germline ends. The CDR3 length is 16 residues. The germline gives CDR1 MGHRA, CDR2 YSYEKL. CDR3 sequence (DNA): TGCGCCAGCAGCCAAGGACATCTTACGGTCTACAATGAGCAGTTCCTC. It encodes CASSQGHLTVYNEQFL.

This clonotype is medium-sized in the sample. The CDR3 here is CASSQTSGAYNEQFF. CDR3 DNA: TGCGCCAGCAGCCAAACTAGCGGGGCATACAATGAGCAGTTCTTC. The chain recombines TRBV4-3 with TRBJ2-1, with 10 bases identical to TRBD2. The CDR3 runs to 15 residues. V shed 2 bases and J 4 bases; nucleotides not matched to a gene: 2. Germline V gives CDR1 LGHNA, CDR2 YSLEER.

In this sample, this clonotype turned up many times. The chain employs TRBV7-9 and TRBJ2-1; D is possibly TRBD2 (6 bases). The length of the CDR3 is 15 residues. V lost 2 bases to trimming and J lost 0 bases, with 8 bases between them. CDR1 and CDR2 from the germline V gene are SEHNR and FQNEAQ (reference sequence). CDR3: CASSLSGFSYNEQFF. CDR3 in DNA: TGTGCCAGCAGCTTAAGCGGGTTCTCCTACAATGAGCAGTTCTTC.

This chain uses TRBV28 with TRBJ2-7, with D possibly TRBD1 on 6 matching bases. The ends were cut back, 6 bases at V and 2 bases at J, with 14 bases in the middle. Germline CDR1 reads MDHEN; CDR2 reads SYDVKM. This CDR3 contains 14 residues. The CDR3 loop reads CASSPRAGAYEQYF. The CDR3 region has the DNA TGTGCCAGCAGCCCCCGGGCAGGGGCCTACGAGCAGTACTTC.

This clonotype has only a few counts. The chain couples TRBV19 to TRBJ1-1; D remains unclear. The CDR3 is made up of 14 amino acids. V was clipped by 7 bases and J by 6 bases, with 18 bases between them. Per the germline V gene, CDR1 is LNHDA and CDR2 is SQIVND (reference sequence). Written as DNA, the CDR3 is TGTGCCAGTACCATAGGACGTAGTGAGGCTGAAGCTTTCTTT. This sequence encodes CASTIGRSEAEAFF. The full variable domain, with the rest looked up from reference TRBV19 and TRBJ1-1, is DGGITQSPKYLFRKEGQNVTLSCEQNLNHDAMYWYRQDPGQGLRLIYYSQIVNDFQKGDIAEGYSVSREKKESFPLTVTSAQKNPTAFYLCASTIGRSEAEAFFGQGTRLTVV.

The V and J genes are TRBV4-2 and TRBJ2-1; D is unresolved. V was pared by 0 bases and J by 10 bases, with 13 bases between. The CDR3 runs 14 residues. Germline-derived CDR1 and CDR2 are LGHNA and YNFKEQ. CDR3 residues: CASSQDRLNPEQFF. Written as DNA, the CDR3 is TGTGCCAGCAGCCAAGATCGTCTCAACCCAGAGCAGTTCTTC.

A few counts support this clonotype. V and J are TRBV19 and TRBJ2-3; 13 bases match TRBD2. This CDR3 region has 17 residues. CDR1 is LNHDA, CDR2 SQIVND, per germline (reference sequence). The V and J ends lost 5 bases and 6 bases, in that order; junction bases with no gene match: 11. The CDR3 is CASSPDRGLAGVDTQYF. The CDR3 bases are TGTGCCAGTAGTCCGGATAGAGGACTAGCGGGAGTGGATACGCAGTATTTT. Together with reference TRBV19 and TRBJ2-3, the CDR3 gives the full variable domain: DGGITQSPKYLFRKEGQNVTLSCEQNLNHDAMYWYRQDPGQGLRLIYYSQIVNDFQKGDIAEGYSVSREKKESFPLTVTSAQKNPTAFYLCASSPDRGLAGVDTQYFGPGTRLTVL.

This clonotype has ten or more counts. The rearrangement joins TRBV30 to TRBJ2-2; no firm D call. Germline loops: CDR1 GTSNPN, CDR2 SVGIG (reference sequence). Trimming removed 6 bases at V and 8 bases at J, with 13 bases between. The CDR3 consists of 12 residues. Here the CDR3 reads CACRFQRGELFF. The CDR3 region has the DNA TGTGCCTGCCGCTTCCAGAGAGGGGAGCTGTTTTTT.

This clonotype was seen ten or more times. The chain carries TRBV10-3 and TRBJ2-7; D may match TRBD1 or TRBD2 (5 bases each). The germline V and J ends were trimmed by 4 bases and 5 bases, with 9 bases remaining between them. Germline CDR1 ENHRY, CDR2 SYGVKD. The CDR3 contains 12 residues. CDR3 in DNA: TGTGCCATCAGTGGTAGAGGGGACGAGCAGTACTTC. As protein: CAISGRGDEQYF.

This clonotype has ten or more counts. This chain connects TRBV7-8 to TRBJ2-1; D remains ambiguous. The ends were cut back, 4 bases at V and 7 bases at J, with 29 bases in the middle. The germline gives CDR1 SGHVS, CDR2 FQNEAQ. The CDR3 loop spans 19 amino acids. The CDR3 bases are TGTGCCAGCAGCTCCCGGACGGAATACTCCTACAACCTCGGGAATGAGCAGTTCTTC. Protein product: CASSSRTEYSYNLGNEQFF.

This clonotype was detected many times. The chain recombines TRBV28 with TRBJ2-2; the D call may be TRBD1 or TRBD2 (5 bases each). V lost 3 bases to trimming and J lost 2 bases, with 13 bases between them. Germline lookup yields CDR1 MDHEN and CDR2 SYDVKM. CDR3 length: 16 residues. CDR3 coding DNA: TGTGCCAGCAGTTTGGGGGTTCGAGGAAACACCGGGGAGCTGTTTTTT. This sequence encodes CASSLGVRGNTGELFF.

With respect to this clonotype: A much larger clonotype is one base distant, so this may be a read error. V and J are TRBV5-1 and TRBJ1-2; D gene unclear. This CDR3 region has 15 residues. Germline loops: CDR1 SGHRS, CDR2 YFSETQ. Trimming removed 5 bases at V and 9 bases at J, with 23 bases between. CDR3 sequence (DNA): TGCGCCAGCAGGCCAGGTTTCCGAGGAGACGGTAGCTACACCTTC. Protein: CASRPGFRGDGSYTF.

This clonotype was recorded at least ten times. The chain joins TRBV19 to TRBJ1-1, with unresolved D. There are 14 residues in the CDR3. Germline-derived CDR1 and CDR2 are LNHDA and SQIVND (reference sequence). V lost 8 bases and J 1 base, leaving 14 bases between the germline ends. CDR3 sequence: CASQIGLENTEAFF. The CDR3 DNA is TGTGCCAGTCAGATCGGTTTAGAGAACACTGAAGCTTTCTTT.

This clonotype was observed at least ten times. This sequence joins TRBV15 and TRBJ2-1; D is uncertain. The CDR3 runs to 12 residues. V lost 1 base to trimming and J lost 7 bases, with 5 bases between them. Germline CDR1 LNHNV, CDR2 YYDKDF (reference sequence). CDR3 region: CATSRVQNEQFF. CDR3 sequence (DNA): TGTGCCACCAGCAGAGTCCAAAATGAGCAGTTCTTC.

This clonotype has at least ten counts. V is TRBV30 and J is TRBJ2-1; the D gene is possibly TRBD2 (5 bases). The germline gives CDR1 GTSNPN, CDR2 SVGIG (reference sequence). Trimming took 2 bases from V and 0 from J, leaving 8 bases between them. The CDR3 has 14 residues. Written as DNA, the CDR3 is TGTGCCTGGAGTAAAGGGAGCTCCTACAATGAGCAGTTCTTC. This codes for CAWSKGSSYNEQFF.

This clonotype was observed at least ten times. This rearrangement joins TRBV2 to TRBJ1-5; D gene ambiguous. Trimming cost V 6 bases and J 2 bases, with 11 bases left between them. Germline CDR1 reads SNHLY; CDR2 reads FYNNEI. The CDR3 sequence is 14 residues long. The CDR3: CASSPGQGNQPQHF. CDR3 DNA sequence: TGTGCCAGCAGCCCCGGGCAGGGCAATCAGCCCCAGCATTTT.

The chain couples TRBV28 to TRBJ2-4; perhaps TRBD1 as D (5 bases). The CDR3 length is 15 residues. V gave up 5 bases and J gave up 1 base, with 12 bases separating them. CDR1 is MDHEN and CDR2 is SYDVKM in the germline V gene. The CDR3 protein is CASSPGIGAKNIQYF. The CDR3 DNA reads TGTGCCAGCAGTCCAGGGATAGGGGCCAAAAACATTCAGTACTTC.

V and J are TRBV29-1 and TRBJ2-2, with D perhaps TRBD1 (6 bases). Trimming took off 7 bases at V and 3 bases at J, with 9 bases between the two ends. The CDR3 is 12 amino acids. Germline-derived CDR1 and CDR2 are SQVTM and ANQGSEA. CDR3: CSARQDTGELFF. In nucleotides, the CDR3 is TGCAGCGCGAGACAGGACACCGGGGAGCTGTTTTTT.

The chain has TRBV28 and TRBJ1-2; weak D call: TRBD1 (6 bases). Trimming removed 10 bases at V and 8 bases at J, with 23 bases between. This CDR3 region has 14 residues. Germline V CDR1 and CDR2: MDHEN, SYDVKM. In nucleotides, the CDR3 is TGTGCCAACAGCTCCGACGGGACAAAGGGAGGCTACACCTTC. Its protein product is CANSSDGTKGGYTF.

In this sample, this clonotype turned up many times. The genes are TRBV11-2 and TRBJ1-2, with D unresolved. There are 16 residues in the CDR3. Looked up from germline, CDR1 is SGHAT and CDR2 is FQNNGV. V lost 1 base to trimming and J lost 2 bases, with 14 bases between them. The CDR3 region has the DNA TGTGCCAGCAGCTTAGCTTTAGGGAACGTCAACTATGGCTACACCTTC. Amino acids: CASSLALGNVNYGYTF.

The chain recombines TRBV28 with TRBJ2-1; 9 bases agree with TRBD2. The CDR3 has 16 residues. Germline V gene lookup returns CDR1 MDHEN and CDR2 SYDVKM. Trimming took 3 bases from V and 5 from J; bases not matched to a gene: 8. This chain's CDR3 is CASSLGLAGLNNEQFF. For the CDR3, the DNA is TGTGCCAGCAGTTTGGGGCTAGCGGGACTCAACAATGAGCAGTTCTTC.

This clonotype came up many times. V usage is TRBV4-1 and J usage is TRBJ2-7; tentative D call: TRBD2 (5 bases). Germline values: CDR1 MGHRA, CDR2 YSYEKL. The CDR3 runs 15 residues. Between the trimmed V and J ends, which lost 0 bases and 3 bases, there was a span of 12 bases. CDR3 sequence reads: CASSQESPSRYEQYF. CDR3 nucleotide sequence: TGCGCCAGCAGCCAAGAATCACCTAGCCGCTACGAGCAGTACTTC.

This clonotype was recorded at least ten times. The chain carries TRBV13 and TRBJ2-7; 8 bases fit TRBD2. CDR1 PRHDT and CDR2 FYEKMQ come from the germline V gene (reference sequence). J lost 3 bases, V lost 0 bases, and 4 bases had no gene match. The CDR3 runs 15 residues. CDR3 bases: TGTGCCAGCAGCTTAGGACTAGCGGACTACTACGAGCAGTACTTC. Its translation: CASSLGLADYYEQYF.

The chain uses TRBV9 and TRBJ1-1; weak D call: TRBD1 (5 bases). The CDR3 length is 15 residues. Germline V lookup: CDR1 SGDLS, CDR2 YYNGEE. V lost 3 bases and J lost 3, with 15 bases in between. CDR3 region: CASSASGGRYTEAFF. For the CDR3, the DNA is TGTGCCAGCAGCGCGTCGGGGGGGAGGTACACTGAAGCTTTCTTT.

This clonotype was seen ten or more times. The rearrangement joins TRBV6-1 to TRBJ1-4; maybe TRBD1 (5 bases). CDR1 is MNHNS and CDR2 is SASEGT in the germline V gene. V dropped 6 bases and J dropped 8 bases, with 10 bases sitting between them. The CDR3 consists of 12 residues. The CDR3 sequence: CASSLAGEKLFF. The CDR3 nucleotides are TGTGCCAGCAGCTTAGCAGGGGAAAAACTGTTTTTT.